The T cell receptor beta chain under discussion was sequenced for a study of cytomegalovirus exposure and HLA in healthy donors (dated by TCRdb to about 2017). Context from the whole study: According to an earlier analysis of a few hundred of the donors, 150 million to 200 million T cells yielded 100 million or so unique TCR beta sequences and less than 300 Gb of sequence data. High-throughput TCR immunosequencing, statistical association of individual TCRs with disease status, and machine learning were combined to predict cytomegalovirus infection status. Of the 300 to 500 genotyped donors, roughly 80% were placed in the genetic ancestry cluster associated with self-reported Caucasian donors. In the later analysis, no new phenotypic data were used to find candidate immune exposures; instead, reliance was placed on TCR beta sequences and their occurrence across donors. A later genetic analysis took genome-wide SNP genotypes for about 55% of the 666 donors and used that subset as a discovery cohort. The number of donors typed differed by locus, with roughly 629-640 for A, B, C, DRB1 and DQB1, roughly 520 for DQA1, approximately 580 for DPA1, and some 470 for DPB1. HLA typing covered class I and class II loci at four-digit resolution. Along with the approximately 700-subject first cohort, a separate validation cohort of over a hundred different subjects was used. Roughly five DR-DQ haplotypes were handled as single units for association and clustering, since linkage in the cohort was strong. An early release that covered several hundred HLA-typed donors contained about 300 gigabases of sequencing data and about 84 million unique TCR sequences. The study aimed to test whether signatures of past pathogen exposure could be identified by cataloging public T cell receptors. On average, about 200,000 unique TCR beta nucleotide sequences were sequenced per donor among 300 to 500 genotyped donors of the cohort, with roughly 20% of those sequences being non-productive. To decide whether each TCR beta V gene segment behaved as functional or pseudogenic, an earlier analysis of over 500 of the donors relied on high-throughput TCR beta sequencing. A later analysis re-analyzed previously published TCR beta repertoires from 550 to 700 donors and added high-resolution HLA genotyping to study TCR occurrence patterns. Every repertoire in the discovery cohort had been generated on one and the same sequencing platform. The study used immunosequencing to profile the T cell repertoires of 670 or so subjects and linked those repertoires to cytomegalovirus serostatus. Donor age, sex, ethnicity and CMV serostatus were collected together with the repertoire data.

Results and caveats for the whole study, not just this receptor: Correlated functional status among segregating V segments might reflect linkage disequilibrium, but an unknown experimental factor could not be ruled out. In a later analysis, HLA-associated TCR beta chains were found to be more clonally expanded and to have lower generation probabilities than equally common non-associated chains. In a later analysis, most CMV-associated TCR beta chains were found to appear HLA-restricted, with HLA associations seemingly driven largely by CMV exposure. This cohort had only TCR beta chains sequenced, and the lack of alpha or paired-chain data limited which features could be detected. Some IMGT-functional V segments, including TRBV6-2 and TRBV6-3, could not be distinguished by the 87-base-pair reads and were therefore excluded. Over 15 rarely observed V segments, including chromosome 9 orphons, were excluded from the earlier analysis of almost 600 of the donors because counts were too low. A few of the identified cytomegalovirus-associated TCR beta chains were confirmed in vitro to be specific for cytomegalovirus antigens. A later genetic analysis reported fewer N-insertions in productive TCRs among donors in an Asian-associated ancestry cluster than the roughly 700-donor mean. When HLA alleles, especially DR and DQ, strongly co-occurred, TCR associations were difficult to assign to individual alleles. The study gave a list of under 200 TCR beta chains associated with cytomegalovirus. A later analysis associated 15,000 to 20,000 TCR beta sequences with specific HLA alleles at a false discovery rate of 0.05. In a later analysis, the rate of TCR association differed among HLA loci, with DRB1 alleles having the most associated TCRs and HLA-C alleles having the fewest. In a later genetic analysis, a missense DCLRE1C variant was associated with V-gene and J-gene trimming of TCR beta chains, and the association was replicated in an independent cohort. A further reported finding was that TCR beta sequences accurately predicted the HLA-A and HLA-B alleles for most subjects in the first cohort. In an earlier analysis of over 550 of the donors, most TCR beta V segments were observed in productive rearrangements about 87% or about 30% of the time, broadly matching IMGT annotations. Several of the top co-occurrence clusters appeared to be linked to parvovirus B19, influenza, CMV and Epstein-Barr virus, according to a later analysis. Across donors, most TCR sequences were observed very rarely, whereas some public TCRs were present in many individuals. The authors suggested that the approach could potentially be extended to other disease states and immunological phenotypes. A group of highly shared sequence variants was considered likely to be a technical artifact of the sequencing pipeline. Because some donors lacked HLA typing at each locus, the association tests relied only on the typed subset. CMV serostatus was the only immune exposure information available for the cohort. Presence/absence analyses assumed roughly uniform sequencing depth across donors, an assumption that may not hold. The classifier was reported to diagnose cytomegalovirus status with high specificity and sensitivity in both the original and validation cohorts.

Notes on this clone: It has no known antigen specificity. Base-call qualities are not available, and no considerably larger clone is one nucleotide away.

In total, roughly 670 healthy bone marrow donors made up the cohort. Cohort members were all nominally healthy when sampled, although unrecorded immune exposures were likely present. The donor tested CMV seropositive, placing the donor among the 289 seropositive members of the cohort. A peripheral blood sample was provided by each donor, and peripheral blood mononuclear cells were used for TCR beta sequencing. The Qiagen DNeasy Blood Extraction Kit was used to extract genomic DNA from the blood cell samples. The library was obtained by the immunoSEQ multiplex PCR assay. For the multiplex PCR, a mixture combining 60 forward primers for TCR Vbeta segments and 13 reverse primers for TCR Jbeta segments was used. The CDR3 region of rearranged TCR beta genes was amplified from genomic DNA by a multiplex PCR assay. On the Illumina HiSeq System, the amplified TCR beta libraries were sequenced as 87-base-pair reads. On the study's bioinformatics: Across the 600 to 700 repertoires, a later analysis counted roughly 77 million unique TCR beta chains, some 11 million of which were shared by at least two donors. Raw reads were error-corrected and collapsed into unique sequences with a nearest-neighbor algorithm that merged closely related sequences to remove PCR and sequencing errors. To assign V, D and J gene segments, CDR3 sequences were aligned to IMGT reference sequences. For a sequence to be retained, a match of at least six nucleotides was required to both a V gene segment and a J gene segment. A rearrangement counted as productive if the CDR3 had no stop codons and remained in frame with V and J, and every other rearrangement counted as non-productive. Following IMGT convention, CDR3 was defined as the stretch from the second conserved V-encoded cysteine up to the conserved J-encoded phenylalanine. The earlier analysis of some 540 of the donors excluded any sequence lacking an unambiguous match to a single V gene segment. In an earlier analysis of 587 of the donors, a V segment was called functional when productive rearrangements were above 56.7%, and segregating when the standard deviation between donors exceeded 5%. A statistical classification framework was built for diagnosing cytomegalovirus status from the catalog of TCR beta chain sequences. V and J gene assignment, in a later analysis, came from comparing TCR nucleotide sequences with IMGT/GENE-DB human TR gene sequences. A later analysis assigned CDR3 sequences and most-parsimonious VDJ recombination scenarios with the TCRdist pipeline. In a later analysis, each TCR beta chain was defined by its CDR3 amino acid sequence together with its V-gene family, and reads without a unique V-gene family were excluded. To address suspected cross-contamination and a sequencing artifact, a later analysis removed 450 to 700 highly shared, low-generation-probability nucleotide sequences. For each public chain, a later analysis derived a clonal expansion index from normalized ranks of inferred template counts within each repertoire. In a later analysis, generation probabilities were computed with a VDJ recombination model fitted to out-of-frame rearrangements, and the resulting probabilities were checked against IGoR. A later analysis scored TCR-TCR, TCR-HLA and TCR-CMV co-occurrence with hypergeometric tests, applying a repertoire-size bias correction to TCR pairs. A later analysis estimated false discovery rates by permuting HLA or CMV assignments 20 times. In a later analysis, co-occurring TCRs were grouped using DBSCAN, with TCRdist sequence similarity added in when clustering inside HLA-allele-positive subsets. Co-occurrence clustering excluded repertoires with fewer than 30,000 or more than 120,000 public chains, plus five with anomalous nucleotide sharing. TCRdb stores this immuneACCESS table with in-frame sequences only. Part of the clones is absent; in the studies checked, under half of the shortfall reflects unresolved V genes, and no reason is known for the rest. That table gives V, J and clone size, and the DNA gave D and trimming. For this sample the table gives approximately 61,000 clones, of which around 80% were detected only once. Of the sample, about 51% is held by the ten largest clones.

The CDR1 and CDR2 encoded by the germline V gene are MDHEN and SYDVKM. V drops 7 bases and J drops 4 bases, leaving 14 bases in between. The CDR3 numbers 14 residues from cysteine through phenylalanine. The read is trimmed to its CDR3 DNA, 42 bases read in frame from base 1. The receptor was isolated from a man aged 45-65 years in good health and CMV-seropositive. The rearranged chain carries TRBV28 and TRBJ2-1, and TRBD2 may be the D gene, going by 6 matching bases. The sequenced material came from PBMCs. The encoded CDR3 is CASNGGNLYNEQFF. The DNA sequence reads TGTGCCAGCAACGGAGGGAACCTGTACAATGAGCAGTTCTTC.